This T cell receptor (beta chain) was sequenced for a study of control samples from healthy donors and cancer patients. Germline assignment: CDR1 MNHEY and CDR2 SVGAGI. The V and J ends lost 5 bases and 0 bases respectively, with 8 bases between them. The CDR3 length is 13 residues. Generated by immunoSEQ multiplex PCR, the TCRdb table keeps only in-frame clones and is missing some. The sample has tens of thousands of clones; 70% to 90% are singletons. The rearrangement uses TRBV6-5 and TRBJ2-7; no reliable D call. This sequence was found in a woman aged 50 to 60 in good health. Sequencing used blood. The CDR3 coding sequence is TGTGCCAGCAGTAGTACGTCCTCCTACGAGCAGTACTTC. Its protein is CASSSTSSYEQYF.